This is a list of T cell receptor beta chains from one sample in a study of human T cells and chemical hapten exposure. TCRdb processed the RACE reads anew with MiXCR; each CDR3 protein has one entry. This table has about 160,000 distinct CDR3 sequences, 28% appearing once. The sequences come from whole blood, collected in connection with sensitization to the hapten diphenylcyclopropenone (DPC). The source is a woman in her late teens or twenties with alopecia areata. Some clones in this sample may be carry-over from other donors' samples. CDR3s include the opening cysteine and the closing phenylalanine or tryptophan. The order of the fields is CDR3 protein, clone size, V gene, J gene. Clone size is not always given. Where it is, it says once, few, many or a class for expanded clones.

CDR3: CASSLKRSGSTDTQYF
size: .
V: TRBV5-4
J: TRBJ2-3

CDR3: CASSQARGPYNSPLHF
size: few
V: TRBV3-1
J: TRBJ1-6

CDR3: CASSAPGPLEQYF
size: few
V: TRBV12-3/TRBV12-4
J: TRBJ2-7

CDR3: CASSLQQGRITGELFF
size: .
V: TRBV5-1
J: TRBJ2-2

CDR3: CASRVSTGIQYERQYF
size: many
V: TRBV27
J: TRBJ2-7

CDR3: CASSYSIRLAGDGPYEQYF
size: .
V: TRBV6-7
J: TRBJ2-7

CDR3: CASSQEKGSLYEQYF
size: .
V: TRBV4-1
J: TRBJ2-7

CDR3: CSATGQGEGTNEKLFF
size: few
V: TRBV20-1
J: TRBJ1-4

CDR3: CASSVGQTLYEQYF
size: .
V: TRBV9
J: TRBJ2-7

CDR3: CASSPQGLGDTQYF
size: few
V: TRBV27
J: TRBJ2-3

CDR3: CASSPYRDEQYF
size: few
V: TRBV18
J: TRBJ2-7

CDR3: CATGTGNYEQYF
size: .
V: TRBV15
J: TRBJ2-7

CDR3: CSASRVSGQPQHF
size: .
V: TRBV20-1
J: TRBJ1-5

CDR3: CASSSGTTTDTQYF
size: few
V: TRBV6-2/TRBV6-3
J: TRBJ2-3

CDR3: CASSQEGLGHSPLHF
size: .
V: TRBV4-3
J: TRBJ1-6

CDR3: CAISEKGPGTEAFF
size: .
V: TRBV10-3
J: TRBJ1-1

CDR3: CSVELQGRTGELFF
size: .
V: TRBV29-1
J: TRBJ2-2

CDR3: CATSRLDEQYF
size: few
V: TRBV15
J: TRBJ2-7

CDR3: CASSSTGYTEAFF
size: .
V: TRBV7-2
J: TRBJ1-1

CDR3: CASGYEPGQPQHF
size: .
V: TRBV5-1
J: TRBJ1-5

CDR3: CASSLDEQFF
size: few
V: TRBV12-3/TRBV12-4
J: TRBJ2-1

CDR3: CASSSGGPNEQFF
size: .
V: TRBV5-1
J: TRBJ2-1

CDR3: CASSSGGSGEKLFF
size: .
V: TRBV5-1
J: TRBJ1-4

CDR3: CASSVSAGQEYNEQFF
size: .
V: TRBV9
J: TRBJ2-1

CDR3: CASSRLIQETQYF
size: .
V: TRBV4-1
J: TRBJ2-5

CDR3: CASSVVKAPTTEAFF
size: .
V: TRBV9
J: TRBJ1-1

CDR3: CASSPLPGTVNEKLFF
size: .
V: TRBV7-2
J: TRBJ1-4

CDR3: CASSRDGTTDTQYF
size: few
V: TRBV4-3
J: TRBJ2-3

CDR3: CASSQDGGAYSYNEQFF
size: .
V: TRBV4-2
J: TRBJ2-1

CDR3: CASSQSDWSGYEQYF
size: .
V: TRBV4-1
J: TRBJ2-7

CDR3: CSASSTGGYEQYF
size: .
V: TRBV20-1
J: TRBJ2-7

CDR3: CASRTTGEDGYTF
size: many
V: TRBV12-3/TRBV12-4
J: TRBJ1-2

CDR3: CASSLPKETQYF
size: few
V: TRBV5-4
J: TRBJ2-5

CDR3: CASSLPDKRETQYF
size: few
V: TRBV6-2/TRBV6-3
J: TRBJ2-5

CDR3: CASSPGQGITGELFF
size: .
V: TRBV4-2
J: TRBJ2-2

CDR3: CASSQQGGTANTGELFF
size: .
V: TRBV4-3
J: TRBJ2-2

CDR3: CASSSGTGERGYTF
size: .
V: TRBV4-1
J: TRBJ1-2

CDR3: CASSRGGGAGDTQYF
size: .
V: TRBV7-2
J: TRBJ2-3

CDR3: CSARVPTLNTEAFF
size: .
V: TRBV20-1
J: TRBJ1-1

CDR3: CASSQGPMIVAEAFF
size: .
V: TRBV7-2
J: TRBJ1-1

CDR3: CASRRDRGNQPQHF
size: .
V: TRBV6-1
J: TRBJ1-5

CDR3: CASSERLETQYF
size: .
V: TRBV6-6
J: TRBJ2-5

CDR3: CASSDTLGRNSPLHF
size: once
V: TRBV25-1
J: TRBJ1-6

CDR3: CSVAVGGKETQYF
size: .
V: TRBV29-1
J: TRBJ2-5